The TCR beta chain under discussion was sequenced for a study of Graves' ophthalmopathy and Graves' hyperthyroidism listed by TCRdb under 2018. For the wider study: Peripheral blood samples were taken at the time of initial diagnosis, before any treatment was given. TCR beta repertoire signatures were used to distinguish Graves' ophthalmopathy from Graves' hyperthyroidism and to predict progression to ophthalmopathy. In total, under 150 blood samples were TCR-sequenced: around 42 ophthalmopathy, 80 or so hyperthyroidism and approximately 17 hyperthyroidism-to-ophthalmopathy patients. To explore V-J signatures distinguishing ophthalmopathy from hyperthyroidism, a discovery set of some 100 patients (fewer than 45 ophthalmopathy, around 55 stable hyperthyroidism) was enrolled. For independent validation, a separate cohort was made up of 18 to 20 hyperthyroidism patients plus 17 patients who later progressed from hyperthyroidism to ophthalmopathy. T-cell repertoires of thyroid tissue and blood were compared in a handful of hyperthyroidism patients. Following sampling, methimazole starting at 30 mg daily was administered to hyperthyroidism patients, and high-dose intravenous methylprednisolone was administered to ophthalmopathy patients.

On the study overall, not on this receptor specifically: The 13-signature model separated ophthalmopathy from stable hyperthyroidism with around 90% sensitivity and 81.08% specificity in cross-validation, and 80%/75% in the test set. Sample size was not statistically predetermined, and group allocation was not concealed from the investigators. In validation, the model predicted ophthalmopathy progression with 55% to 71% sensitivity and 72.22% specificity; some 13 predicted patients were CT-confirmed with GO in a median of roughly 6.8 months. Most of the expanded thyroid clonotypes with a frequency above 0.001 were also detected in blood, and it was suggested that the thyroid immune response may be reflected by blood repertoires.

A note on this clonotype: What this receptor recognizes is not known. No much larger clonotype is one base removed from it; base qualities were not supplied.

The CDR3 sequence holds 15 residues, the cysteine and phenylalanine included. Only CDR3 DNA remains: 45 bases, in frame from the first base. Via the germline V gene (reference sequence), CDR1 is MNHEY and CDR2 SMNVEV. Relative to germline, V is 5 bases shorter and J is 0 bases shorter, with 12 bases between their ends. TCR beta CDR3 regions were amplified from RNA transcripts for repertoire sequencing. The first round was an RT-PCR using HTBI primers with the Qiagen OneStep RT-PCR kit, and this first round was followed by a second-round multiplex PCR, then size selection and purification. Sequencing of the libraries was carried out on an Illumina HiSeq2000 in paired-end mode with 100 bp reads. In the source study's methods: SOAPnuke was used to process the reads, removing any read that contained adapters or uncalled bases, had a mean Phred below 15, or lacked an exact match to the constant primer or identifier. High-quality paired reads were merged with COPE v1.2.5. Clonotypes were defined as unique nucleotide sequences and were aligned to IMGT TRB V, D and J references using MiTCR v1.1. Analysis was restricted to V-J combinations with a frequency above 0.0001, which covered about 99% of repertoires. A TCR clonal expansion and chaos score per V-J combination was defined as the ratio of F50 clonal expansion to chaos observed in the TCRdist matrix. Welch's t-statistics and random forest were used to reduce features to about 14 V-J combinations, which were fed into a naive Bayes classifier. The Morisita-Horn index was used to measure how similar the thyroid and blood repertoires were. TCRdb trimmed public reads at Q25 via fastp, called clones via MiXCR and kept in-frame beta chains. CDR3 protein sequences are deduplicated, and each keeps its most common genes and DNA. What appears here as the V and J calls and clone size reflects TCRdb's work, not the paper's. The sample table contains some 47,000 distinct CDR3 sequences; only one count was recorded for about 50% of them. Roughly a quarter of the sample lies in the top ten.

Patients with ophthalmopathy had moderately to severely active disease, with a Clinical Activity Score of 3 or more, a NOSPECS grade of 4 or more, and a disease duration of less than 3 months. Anyone with other autoimmune diseases, uncontrolled infections, pregnancy or lactation was excluded from the study. Clinical symptoms, serum thyroxine, TRAb, thyroid ultrasound and orbital computed tomography formed the basis of the diagnosis. Ficoll-Paque density gradient centrifugation was used to isolate PBMCs from about 10 ml of fresh peripheral blood. Trizol reagent was used to extract the total RNA, and its quality was then checked on an Agilent 2100 Bioanalyzer.

This clonotype was obtained from an adult man with Graves' ophthalmopathy. The sequencing input was peripheral blood. This chain is built from TRBV27 and TRBJ2-3; TRBD1 could be the D gene, as 6 bases match. The CDR3 has the sequence CASSGRDTSTDTQYF. The DNA is as follows: TGTGCCAGCAGTGGAAGGGACACAAGCACAGATACGCAGTATTTT.